The 32 T cell receptor beta chains in this list originate from one sample, sequenced in a study of cytomegalovirus exposure and HLA in healthy donors. It was with 60 Vbeta and 13 Jbeta primers that the PCR ran. The method was immunoSEQ multiplex PCR; TCRdb's version includes in-frame clones alone and lacks a portion of them. The specimen's table records tens of thousands of clones. The specimen sequenced was PBMCs. These receptors all come from a female donor in good health and CMV-seronegative.

CDR3 amino acids: CASSMGGSRVEQYF. The CDR3 DNA is TGTGCCAGTAGTATGGGGGGATCCCGTGTGGAGCAGTACTTC. The chain has TRBV19 and TRBJ2-7; possible D gene TRBD2, 6 bases. Deletions cut 3 bases from V and 7 bases from J, with 16 bases between. The CDR3 is 14 residues long. Germline-derived CDR1 and CDR2 are LNHDA and SQIVND (reference sequence).

This chain uses TRBV6-1 with TRBJ1-5; D is possibly TRBD1 (6 bases). V was trimmed by 2 bases and J by 6 bases, leaving 14 bases between them. This CDR3 has 15 amino acids. Germline values: CDR1 MNHNS, CDR2 SASEGT. The chain's CDR3 is CASSERWGGSQPQHF. DNA of the CDR3: TGTGCCAGCAGTGAAAGGTGGGGGGGCTCTCAGCCCCAGCATTTT.

The gene calls are TRBV6-5 and TRBJ2-7, with 7 bases lining up with TRBD2. The CDR3 is 14 amino acids. From germline, CDR1 is MNHEY and CDR2 SVGAGI. The V segment lost 2 bases and the J segment 0 bases; nucleotides outside the gene matches: 1. For the CDR3, the DNA is TGTGCCAGCAGTTACGGGGGGGGCTCCTACGAGCAGTACTTC. Translation: CASSYGGGSYEQYF.

CDR3 in DNA: TGCAGCGTTGAGGGAAATAGCGGGGGGGCCGTCCGCGAGCAGTACTTC. It translates to CSVEGNSGGAVREQYF. The gene calls are TRBV29-1 and TRBJ2-7; 11 bases fit TRBD2. CDR1 SQVTM and CDR2 ANQGSEA come from the germline V gene. V was clipped by 3 bases and J by 6 bases; unmatched bases: 13. The CDR3 covers 16 residues.

This chain connects TRBV27 to TRBJ1-2; 10 positions match TRBD1. After removal of 3 bases from V and 8 bases from J, the junction contained 3 bases not matched to a gene. CDR1 is MNHEY, CDR2 SMNVEV, per germline (reference sequence). The CDR3 spans 13 residues. CDR3 sequence: CASSLTGGRGYTF. CDR3 bases: TGTGCCAGCAGTTTGACAGGGGGCCGCGGCTACACCTTC.

The J gene is TRBJ2-7, the V gene TRBV20-1; D is perhaps TRBD2 (6 bases). The CDR3 is 11 amino acids. Germline V gene lookup returns CDR1 DFQATT and CDR2 SNEGSKA (reference sequence). V gave up 1 base and J gave up 6 bases, with 7 bases separating them. The CDR3 DNA reads as TGCAGTGCTAGAGTGGGGGGCGAGCAGTACTTC. Residues: CSARVGGEQYF.

The chain combines TRBV6-1 with TRBJ1-1; 10 bases agree with TRBD1. J lost 3 bases, V lost 4 bases, and 5 bases had no gene match. CDR3 length: 15 residues. Germline V CDR1 and CDR2: MNHNS, SASEGT. The CDR3 nucleotides read TGTGCCAGCAGTGTCGGGACAGGGGCGGACACTGAAGCTTTCTTT. It yields the protein CASSVGTGADTEAFF.

This chain links TRBV4-2 with TRBJ1-3, with TRBD1 matching over 7 bases. This CDR3 has 17 amino acids. Trimming at V came to 0 bases and at J to 0 bases, leaving 5 bases not matched to a gene. Germline V lookup: CDR1 LGHNA, CDR2 YNFKEQ. CDR3 in amino acids: CASSQDTGAISGNTIYF. CDR3 nucleotides: TGTGCCAGCAGCCAAGATACAGGGGCCATCTCTGGAAACACCATATATTTT.

The V call is TRBV5-1, the J call TRBJ1-5, with D possibly TRBD1 on 5 matching bases. CDR3 length equals 14 residues. Germline V gene data show CDR1 as SGHRS and CDR2 as YFSETQ. The V end was cut by 0 bases, the J end by 8 bases, with 12 bases between. The CDR3 loop is CASSLGQGGKPQHF. For the CDR3, the DNA is TGCGCCAGCAGCTTGGGCCAGGGCGGGAAGCCCCAGCATTTT.

The chain uses TRBV19 and TRBJ1-1; 7 bases align to TRBD1. Germline V lookup: CDR1 LNHDA, CDR2 SQIVND (reference sequence). V trimming: 6 bases; J trimming: 0 bases; junction bases outside the gene matches: 4. This CDR3 is 14 amino acids long. CDR3 nucleotide sequence: TGTGCCAGTAGGATTCAGGGGGTGAACACTGAAGCTTTCTTT. Its translation: CASRIQGVNTEAFF.

V gene TRBV21-1 combines with J gene TRBJ2-7; the table names TRBD1, a call not compared with the DNA. TRBV21-1 corresponds to a pseudogene. CDR3 length: 16 amino acids. The DNA for the CDR3 is TGTGCCAGCAGCAAAGTCTTTCATGACGACAGCTACGAGCAGTACTTC. Translating gives CASSKVFHDDSYEQYF.

The chain employs TRBV5-1 and TRBJ2-1; D might be TRBD1 (6 bases). Germline lookup yields CDR1 SGHRS and CDR2 YFSETQ. Trimming removed 4 bases at V and 7 bases at J, with 12 bases between. The CDR3 extends over 13 amino acids. In nucleotides, the CDR3 is TGCGCCAGCAGCCTACAGGGAAGAAATGAGCAGTTCTTC. It specifies CASSLQGRNEQFF.

This rearrangement joins TRBV21-1 to TRBJ1-1. TRBV21-1 is a listed pseudogene. This CDR3 contains 15 residues. CDR3 region: CASSPIWGENTEAFF. The CDR3 DNA follows: TGTGCCAGCAGCCCCATATGGGGAGAGAACACTGAAGCTTTCTTT.

This chain joins TRBV30 and TRBJ2-2; TRBD2 matches at 10 bases. J was trimmed by 6 bases and V by 4 bases; bases with no gene match: 11. The CDR3 is made up of 16 amino acids. Germline V gene sequence: CDR1 GTSNPN, CDR2 SVGIG (reference sequence). The CDR3, as DNA: TGTGCCTGGATAAAAGGTGCTAGCGGGAGCCCCGGGGAGCTGTTTTTT. Amino acids: CAWIKGASGSPGELFF.

The V call is TRBV5-1, the J call TRBJ2-5; TRBD1 matches 8 bases. The germline gives CDR1 SGHRS, CDR2 YFSETQ. The CDR3 runs to 14 residues. Germline trimming cut 4 bases from V and 2 bases from J; bases unmatched to any gene: 4. The CDR3 spells CASSLQGEQETQYF. The CDR3 DNA is TGCGCCAGCAGCCTACAGGGGGAACAAGAGACCCAGTACTTC.

Here the CDR3 reads CASSRGLVGDEQFF. The CDR3 DNA sequence: TGTGCCAGCAGCCGTGGACTAGTTGGCGATGAGCAGTTCTTC. The chain recombines TRBV7-6 with TRBJ2-1; 7 nucleotides agree with TRBD2. The CDR3 has 14 residues. Trimming cost V 5 bases and J 8 bases; bases outside gene matches: 9. Per the germline V gene, CDR1 is SGHVS and CDR2 is FNYEAQ.

J is TRBJ1-6 and V is TRBV9, with a weak D call TRBD1 (6 bases). The CDR3 sequence is 16 residues long. The germline V gene has CDR1 SGDLS and CDR2 YYNGEE. Trimming stripped 3 bases from V and 0 bases from J, with 10 bases between. The CDR3 DNA is TGTGCCAGCAGCGCTACAGGGAGCTCCTATAATTCACCCCTCCACTTT. This translates into CASSATGSSYNSPLHF.

CDR3 amino acids: CASSEWQGNQPQHF. The CDR3 bases are TGTGCCAGCAGTGAATGGCAGGGCAATCAGCCCCAGCATTTT. This chain links TRBV6-1 with TRBJ1-5; no firm D call. CDR1 and CDR2 (germline): MNHNS, SASEGT. The CDR3 has 14 amino acids. Trimming removed 2 bases at V and 2 bases at J, with 7 bases between.

V is TRBV9 and J is TRBJ2-1; maybe TRBD2 (6 bases). Per germline, CDR1 SGDLS and CDR2 YYNGEE. V lost 0 bases to trimming and J lost 8 bases, with 15 bases between them. The CDR3 runs to 15 residues. In DNA form, the CDR3 reads TGTGCCAGCAGCGTAGGACTAGGGAATGTGGATGAGCAGTTCTTC. It encodes CASSVGLGNVDEQFF.

The chain carries TRBV30 and TRBJ2-1, with TRBD2 identical over 13 bases. CDR1 GTSNPN and CDR2 SVGIG come from the germline V gene (reference sequence). CDR3 length equals 16 residues. The trim removed 1 base at V and 5 bases at J, leaving 5 bases unmatched. CDR3 nucleotide sequence: TGTGCCTGGAGTGGACTAGCGGGAGGAAGTCACAATGAGCAGTTCTTC. It specifies CAWSGLAGGSHNEQFF.

The chain links TRBV4-3 to TRBJ2-3; possibly TRBD2 for D (5 bases). Between the trimmed V and J ends, which lost 5 bases and 3 bases, there was a span of 18 bases. This CDR3 spans 16 amino acids. Looked up from germline, CDR1 is LGHNA and CDR2 is YSLEER. The CDR3 DNA sequence: TGCGCCAGCAGCTCGCCCGCGGGCCAGATTACAGATACGCAGTATTTT. It specifies CASSSPAGQITDTQYF.

This chain joins TRBV15 and TRBJ1-4; 12 nucleotides match TRBD1. The length of the CDR3 is 17 residues. CDR1 LNHNV and CDR2 YYDKDF come from the germline V gene (reference sequence). V shed 3 bases and J 8 bases; nucleotides not matched to a gene: 10. The CDR3 sequence is CATSSRDRGPEREKLFF. CDR3 sequence (DNA): TGTGCCACCAGCAGCCGGGACAGGGGGCCGGAGAGGGAAAAACTGTTTTTT.

The DNA for the CDR3 is TGTGCCAGCAGACCGGGACTACGAGGCGGGCAGTACTTC. Encoded protein: CASRPGLRGGQYF. This chain links TRBV2 with TRBJ2-7; TRBD2 aligns across 7 bases. The CDR3 is 13 amino acids. V lost 6 bases, J lost 9 bases, and 11 bases stayed unmatched. From germline, CDR1 is SNHLY and CDR2 FYNNEI.

The rearrangement uses TRBV30 and TRBJ1-2; TRBD1 matches at 7 bases. Germline-derived CDR1 and CDR2 are GTSNPN and SVGIG (reference sequence). Trimming cost V 4 bases and J 6 bases; bases outside gene matches: 17. CDR3 length: 16 residues. The CDR3 bases are TGTGCCTGGACCCTACAGGGGAGAGGGGGAATGGATGGCTACACCTTC. It encodes CAWTLQGRGGMDGYTF. The full variable domain, completed using reference TRBV30 and TRBJ1-2, is SQTIHQWPATLVQPVGSPLSLECTVEGTSNPNLYWYRQAAGRGLQLLFYSVGIGQISSEVPQNLSASRPQDRQFILSSKKLLLSDSGFYLCAWTLQGRGGMDGYTFGSGTRLTVV.

The CDR3 is CASSVRDRDDEQYF. CDR3 in DNA: TGTGCCAGTAGTGTCCGGGACAGGGACGACGAGCAGTACTTC. V and J are TRBV19 and TRBJ2-7; TRBD1 agrees at 9 bases. Germline V gives CDR1 LNHDA, CDR2 SQIVND (reference sequence). CDR3 length: 14 amino acids. Unmatched junction bases numbered 7, after V lost 5 bases and J lost 5 bases. Full variable domain (missing parts from reference TRBV19 and TRBJ2-7): DGGITQSPKYLFRKEGQNVTLSCEQNLNHDAMYWYRQDPGQGLRLIYYSQIVNDFQKGDIAEGYSVSREKKESFPLTVTSAQKNPTAFYLCASSVRDRDDEQYFGPGTRLTVT.

The rearrangement joins TRBV5-1 to TRBJ2-6; no clear D gene. Deletions cut 4 bases from V and 0 bases from J, with 2 bases between. Looked up from germline, CDR1 is SGHRS and CDR2 is YFSETQ. CDR3 length equals 13 residues. DNA of the CDR3: TGCGCCAGCAGCCTCTCTGGGGCCAACGTCCTGACTTTC. Amino acids: CASSLSGANVLTF.

The gene calls are TRBV18 and TRBJ1-2; D is ambiguous. In germline, CDR1 is KGHSH, CDR2 LQKENI. The CDR3 runs 16 residues. V was shortened by 3 bases and J by 0 bases, with 14 bases between the two germline ends. The CDR3 reads CASSPSNLASNYGYTF. CDR3 DNA sequence: TGTGCCAGCTCACCTTCAAACCTAGCTTCTAACTATGGCTACACCTTC.

Comments on this clone: One end of the junction is discordant with germline, which a read error may explain. V and J are TRBV15 and TRBJ2-7; 11 bases are shared with TRBD1. This CDR3 spans 14 amino acids. In germline, CDR1 is LNHNV, CDR2 YYDKDF (reference sequence). CDR3 DNA: TGTGCCACCAGCAGAGTCCCGGGACAGGGGGTTTCGGACTTC. This sequence encodes CATSRVPGQGVSDF.

The genes are TRBV5-1 and TRBJ2-1; 10 nucleotides agree with TRBD2. Germline V gene data show CDR1 as SGHRS and CDR2 as YFSETQ. The V segment lost 3 bases and the J segment 5 bases; nucleotides outside the gene matches: 5. The CDR3 loop spans 15 amino acids. The CDR3 sequence is CASSSILAGDNEQFF. The DNA for the CDR3 is TGCGCCAGCAGCTCTATCCTAGCGGGGGACAATGAGCAGTTCTTC.

The chain joins TRBV14 to TRBJ2-7; D not resolved. V was shortened by 5 bases and J by 6 bases, with 8 bases between the two germline ends. This CDR3 contains 11 residues. Germline V CDR1 and CDR2: SGHDN, FVKESK. The CDR3 nucleotides are TGTGCCAGCAGCTCTGTCGGCGAGCAGTACTTC. Amino acid sequence: CASSSVGEQYF.

The rearrangement joins TRBV27 to TRBJ1-1, with 7 bases identical to TRBD1. This CDR3 comprises 13 residues. The ends lost 5 bases at V and 6 bases at J; junction bases unmatched: 6. From germline, CDR1 is MNHEY and CDR2 SMNVEV (reference sequence). This CDR3 reads CASSDLQGAEAFF. DNA for the CDR3: TGTGCCAGCAGTGACCTTCAGGGGGCTGAAGCTTTCTTT.

The rearrangement uses TRBV7-6 and TRBJ2-1; TRBD2 matches 10 bases. With V trimmed by 4 bases and J by 10 bases, 10 bases remained unmatched. The CDR3 is made up of 15 amino acids. CDR1 is SGHVS and CDR2 is FNYEAQ in the germline V gene. The CDR3 sequence: CASSSSGRGEREQFF. CDR3 coding DNA: TGTGCCAGCAGCTCTAGCGGGAGAGGGGAAAGAGAGCAGTTCTTC.